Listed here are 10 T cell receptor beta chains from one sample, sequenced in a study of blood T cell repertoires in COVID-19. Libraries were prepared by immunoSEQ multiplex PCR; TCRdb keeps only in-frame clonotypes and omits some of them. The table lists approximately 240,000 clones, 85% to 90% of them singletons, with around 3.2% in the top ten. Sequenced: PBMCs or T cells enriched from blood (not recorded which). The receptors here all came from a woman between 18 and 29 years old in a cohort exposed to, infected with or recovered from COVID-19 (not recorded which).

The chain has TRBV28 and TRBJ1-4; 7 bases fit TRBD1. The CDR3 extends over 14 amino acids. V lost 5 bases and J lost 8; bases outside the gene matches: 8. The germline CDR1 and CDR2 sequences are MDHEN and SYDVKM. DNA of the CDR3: TGTGCCAGCAGTCCCACAGGGGTTCGAGAAAAACTGTTTTTT. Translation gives CASSPTGVREKLFF.

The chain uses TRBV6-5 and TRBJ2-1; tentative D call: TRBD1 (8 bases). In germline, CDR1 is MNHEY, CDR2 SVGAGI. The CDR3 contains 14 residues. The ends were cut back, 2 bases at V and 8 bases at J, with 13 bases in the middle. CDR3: CASSYRTGRDEQFF. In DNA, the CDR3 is TGTGCCAGCAGTTACCGGACAGGGAGGGATGAGCAGTTCTTC.

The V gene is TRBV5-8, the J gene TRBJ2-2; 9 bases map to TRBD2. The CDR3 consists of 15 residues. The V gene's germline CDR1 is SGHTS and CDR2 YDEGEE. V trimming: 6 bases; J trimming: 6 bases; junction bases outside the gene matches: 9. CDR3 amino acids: CASTKRTSDPGELFF. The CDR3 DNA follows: TGTGCCAGCACCAAGAGGACTAGCGACCCCGGGGAGCTGTTTTTT.

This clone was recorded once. CDR3 nucleotides: TGTGCCGGCGGGGGCGATCAGCCCCAGCATTTT. This codes for CAGGGDQPQHF. This chain joins TRBV6-6 and TRBJ1-5; D might be TRBD1 (6 bases). Trimming pared 11 bases from V and 5 bases from J, leaving 10 bases between. Germline V lookup: CDR1 MNHNY, CDR2 SVGAGI (reference sequence). This CDR3 is 11 amino acids long.

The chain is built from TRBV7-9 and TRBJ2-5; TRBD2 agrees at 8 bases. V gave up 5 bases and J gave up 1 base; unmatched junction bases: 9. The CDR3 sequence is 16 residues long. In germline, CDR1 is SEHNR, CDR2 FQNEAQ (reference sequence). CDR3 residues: CASSPLAGWSQETQYF. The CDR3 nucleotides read TGTGCCAGCAGCCCATTAGCGGGGTGGTCCCAAGAGACCCAGTACTTC.

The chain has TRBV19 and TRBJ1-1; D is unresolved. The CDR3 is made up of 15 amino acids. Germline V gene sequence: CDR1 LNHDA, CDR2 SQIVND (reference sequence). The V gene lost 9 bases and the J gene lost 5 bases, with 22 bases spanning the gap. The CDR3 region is CASHPRESRWTEAFF. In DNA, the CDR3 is TGTGCCAGCCACCCTCGTGAGTCCCGGTGGACTGAAGCTTTCTTT.

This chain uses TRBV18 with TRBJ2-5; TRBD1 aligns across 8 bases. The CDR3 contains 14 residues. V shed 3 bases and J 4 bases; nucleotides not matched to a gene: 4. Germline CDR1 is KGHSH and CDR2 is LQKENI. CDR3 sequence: CASSPTDRAETQYF. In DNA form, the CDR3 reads TGTGCCAGCTCACCGACGGACAGGGCAGAGACCCAGTACTTC.

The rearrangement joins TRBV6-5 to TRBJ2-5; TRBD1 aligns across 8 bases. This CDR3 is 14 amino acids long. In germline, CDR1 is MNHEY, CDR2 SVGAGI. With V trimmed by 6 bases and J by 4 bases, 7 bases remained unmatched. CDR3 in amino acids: CASRPTGEAETQYF. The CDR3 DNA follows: TGTGCCAGCAGACCGACAGGGGAAGCAGAGACCCAGTACTTC.

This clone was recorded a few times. CDR3 DNA sequence: TGTGCCAGCAGCCCGTCGGGGGGGCAGGCCGGGGAGCTGTTTTTT. Its protein is CASSPSGGQAGELFF. V gene TRBV4-2 combines with J gene TRBJ2-2, with 8 bases fitting TRBD2. The CDR3 extends over 15 amino acids. The J segment lost 6 bases and the V segment lost 4 bases, leaving 7 bases of the junction unmatched. The V gene's germline CDR1 is LGHNA and CDR2 YNFKEQ.

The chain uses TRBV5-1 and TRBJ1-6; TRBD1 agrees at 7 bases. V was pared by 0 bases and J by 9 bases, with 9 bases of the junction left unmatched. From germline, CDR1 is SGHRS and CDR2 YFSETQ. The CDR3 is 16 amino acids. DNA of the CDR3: TGCGCCAGCAGCTTGGGATTAGGGGGCGCGGGTTCACCCCTCCACTTT. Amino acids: CASSLGLGGAGSPLHF.